The 30 T cell receptor beta chains given below trace back to one sample, sequenced in a study of cytomegalovirus exposure and HLA in healthy donors. PCR employed 60 Vbeta and 13 Jbeta primers. Sequencing used immunoSEQ multiplex PCR; TCRdb keeps in-frame clones, though not all of them. The sample includes fewer than 250,000 clones, about 74% of them seen just once. Input material: PBMCs. These receptor sequences come from a woman aged 25 to 39 in good health and CMV-seronegative.

The chain uses TRBV9 and TRBJ1-2; D may be TRBD1 (6 bases). This CDR3 has 15 residues. The V end lost 4 bases, the J end lost 3 bases, and 16 bases lay between the germline ends. CDR1 is SGDLS, CDR2 YYNGEE, per germline. CDR3 region: CASSQQGRGDYGYTF. CDR3 nucleotide sequence: TGTGCCAGCAGCCAACAGGGAAGGGGCGACTATGGCTACACCTTC.

The chain is built from TRBV10-3 and TRBJ2-2, with D tentatively TRBD2 (6 bases). This CDR3 contains 15 residues. V was pared by 3 bases and J by 6 bases, with 14 bases between. CDR1 and CDR2 from the germline V gene are ENHRY and SYGVKD. The CDR3 protein is CAISDQTRQPGELFF. The CDR3 bases are TGTGCCATCAGTGACCAGACTAGACAACCCGGGGAGCTGTTTTTT.

V and J are TRBV30 and TRBJ1-1, with a weak D call TRBD1 (5 bases). Trimming cost V 2 bases and J 0 bases, with 10 bases left between them. This CDR3 spans 14 amino acids. Looked up from germline, CDR1 is GTSNPN and CDR2 is SVGIG (reference sequence). CDR3 DNA sequence: TGTGCCTGGAGTCCTGGACACCTGAACACTGAAGCTTTCTTT. Its protein is CAWSPGHLNTEAFF.

This clone was picked up one time. The junction departs from germline at one end; a sequencing error may be responsible. The gene calls are TRBV5-1 and TRBJ2-5, with D perhaps TRBD1 (6 bases). Germline lookup yields CDR1 SGHRS and CDR2 YFSETQ. The CDR3 has 17 amino acids. As DNA, the CDR3 is TGCGTCAGCAGCTTGGCCATAGGGGGTTCTTCCCAAGAGGCCCAGTACTTC. Protein sequence: CVSSLAIGGSSQEAQYF.

The chain recombines TRBV30 with TRBJ1-1; D is uncertain. The CDR3 covers 13 residues. The germline V gene has CDR1 GTSNPN and CDR2 SVGIG (reference sequence). Trimming shortened V by 4 bases and J by 0 bases, and 9 bases separated the two germline ends. Written as DNA, the CDR3 is TGTGCCTGGAATGGGCTAATGAACACTGAAGCTTTCTTT. Protein sequence: CAWNGLMNTEAFF.

The chain employs TRBV28 and TRBJ1-5; D gene uncertain. Trimming shortened V by 3 bases and J by 6 bases, and 6 bases separated the two germline ends. Germline V lookup: CDR1 MDHEN, CDR2 SYDVKM. CDR3 length equals 12 residues. CDR3 in DNA: TGTGCCAGCAGTTTTATCGGTCAGCCCCAGCATTTT. Encoded protein: CASSFIGQPQHF.

This clone was observed a few times. The chain joins TRBV2 to TRBJ1-2; D unclear. Germline V CDR1 and CDR2: SNHLY, FYNNEI. This CDR3 region has 13 residues. V shed 8 bases and J shed 0 bases, with 10 bases lying between them. The CDR3 nucleotides are TGTGCCAGCGCGGCAGTCTCTAACTATGGCTACACCTTC. It encodes CASAAVSNYGYTF. The full variable domain, rest sourced from reference TRBV2 and TRBJ1-2, is EPEVTQTPSHQVTQMGQEVILRCVPISNHLYFYWYRQILGQKVEFLVSFYNNEISEKSEIFDDQFSVERPDGSNFTLKIRSTKLEDSAMYFCASAAVSNYGYTFGSGTRLTVV.

This clone was seen a single time. CDR3 DNA sequence: TGTGCCAGCAGCTTAGAGTCCATCTTAGTCTACGAGCAGTACTTC. This translates into CASSLESILVYEQYF. The genes are TRBV7-2 and TRBJ2-5; D unclear. The J call is doubtful: the DNA matches TRBJ2-7 better. The CDR3 totals 15 residues. Germline V gene lookup returns CDR1 SGHTA and CDR2 FQGNSA.

This clone has a handful of counts. The identical CDR3 is also encoded by other nucleotide sequences in the sample. The rearrangement joins TRBV2 to TRBJ2-1, with TRBD2 identical over 10 bases. V lost 9 bases, J lost 3 bases, and 2 bases stayed unmatched. Looked up from germline, CDR1 is SNHLY and CDR2 is FYNNEI. The CDR3 runs to 13 residues. Here the CDR3 DNA reads TGTGCCAGTACTAGCGGGAACTACAATGAGCAGTTCTTC. This translates into CASTSGNYNEQFF. Variable domain in full (rest from reference TRBV2 and TRBJ2-1): EPEVTQTPSHQVTQMGQEVILRCVPISNHLYFYWYRQILGQKVEFLVSFYNNEISEKSEIFDDQFSVERPDGSNFTLKIRSTKLEDSAMYFCASTSGNYNEQFFGPGTRLTVL.

The rearrangement links TRBV2 to TRBJ2-2, with TRBD1 identical over 7 bases. The V gene's germline CDR1 is SNHLY and CDR2 FYNNEI. V lost 9 bases and J lost 4; bases outside the gene matches: 5. The CDR3 consists of 13 residues. The CDR3 nucleotides are TGTGCCAGGGGGGACAGCTTCACCGGGGAGCTGTTTTTT. Protein sequence: CARGDSFTGELFF.

This clone was counted between two and nine times. This chain uses TRBV5-6 with TRBJ1-1, with 7 bases fitting TRBD1. The CDR3 spans 19 residues. The germline gives CDR1 SGHDT, CDR2 YYEEEE. After removal of 2 bases from V and 3 bases from J, the junction contained 19 bases not matched to a gene. Here the CDR3 DNA reads TGTGCCAGCAGCTTCGGCTCGGGCAGGGGGTTTTCTTGGGACACTGAAGCTTTCTTT. It is translated as CASSFGSGRGFSWDTEAFF.

This chain connects TRBV6-5 to TRBJ2-3; 10 bases are a match to TRBD1. Germline loops: CDR1 MNHEY, CDR2 SVGAGI. The J segment lost 4 bases and the V segment lost 6 bases, leaving 7 bases of the junction unmatched. This CDR3 spans 15 amino acids. CDR3 in DNA: TGTGCCAGCAGGATCCGGGACAGGGGAGCAGATACGCAGTATTTT. Translation gives CASRIRDRGADTQYF.

The genes are TRBV4-2 and TRBJ1-3, with a tentative D call TRBD1 (5 bases). The germline V gene has CDR1 LGHNA and CDR2 YNFKEQ. The CDR3 has 14 amino acids. V lost 4 bases and J 2 bases, leaving 9 bases between the germline ends. The chain's CDR3 is CASSPSGAGNTIYF. The CDR3 DNA follows: TGTGCCAGCAGCCCCTCGGGGGCTGGAAACACCATATATTTT.

The V gene is TRBV5-1, the J gene TRBJ1-2; the D is unclear. Germline CDR1 is SGHRS and CDR2 is YFSETQ. The CDR3 runs to 13 residues. Deletions cut 2 bases from V and 8 bases from J, with 13 bases between. The DNA of the CDR3 is TGCGCCAGCAGCTTAGGTGAAGGAGGCGGCTACACCTTC. It codes for CASSLGEGGGYTF.

V gene TRBV7-2 combines with J gene TRBJ2-5; 7 bases are shared with TRBD2. The junction had 15 bases not matched to a gene; V was cut back by 6 bases and J by 5 bases. The CDR3 is 16 residues long. Germline V gene sequence: CDR1 SGHTA, CDR2 FQGNSA. CDR3 in DNA: TGTGCCAGCAGTCCCTTCGGCGGGGGAATCGGCGAGACCCAGTACTTC. Translation: CASSPFGGGIGETQYF. Together with reference TRBV7-2 and TRBJ2-5, the CDR3 gives the full variable domain: GAGVSQSPSNKVTEKGKDVELRCDPISGHTALYWYRQSLGQGLEFLIYFQGNSAPDKSGLPSDRFSAERTGGSVSTLTIQRTQQEDSAVYLCASSPFGGGIGETQYFGPGTRLLVL.

The chain recombines TRBV7-8 with TRBJ1-3, with D perhaps TRBD1 (5 bases). Trimming left V 5 bases short and J 6 bases short, with 8 bases between. This CDR3 spans 12 amino acids. Per germline, CDR1 SGHVS and CDR2 FQNEAQ. CDR3 in amino acids: CASSLRENTIYF. CDR3 coding DNA: TGTGCCAGCAGCCTCAGGGAAAACACCATATATTTT.

This clone was seen more than once but under ten times. The chain links TRBV5-1 to TRBJ2-5; no reliable D call. The length of the CDR3 is 14 residues. V was pared by 4 bases and J by 2 bases, with 12 bases between. Germline CDR1 reads SGHRS; CDR2 reads YFSETQ. The CDR3 nucleotides read TGCGCCAGCAGCCCCCTGGTCAGACAAGAGACCCAGTACTTC. Translation: CASSPLVRQETQYF.

The count of this clone is one. The chain recombines TRBV29-1 with TRBJ1-1; TRBD1 might be the D (5 bases). The CDR3 totals 14 residues. The germline V gene encodes CDR1 SQVTM and CDR2 ANQGSEA. The germline V and J ends were trimmed by 0 bases and 1 base, with 9 bases remaining between them. The CDR3 nucleotides are TGCAGCGTTGAAGATCCAGGGCAGAACACTGAAGCTTTCTTT. Amino acid sequence: CSVEDPGQNTEAFF.

The CDR3 is CSVEIRQPTYEQYF. The DNA of the CDR3 is TGCAGCGTTGAAATACGACAGCCGACCTACGAGCAGTACTTC. The chain has TRBV29-1 and TRBJ2-7, with TRBD1 as a possible D gene (5 bases). V lost 2 bases to trimming and J lost 2 bases, with 13 bases between them. This CDR3 is built from 14 residues. Germline lookup yields CDR1 SQVTM and CDR2 ANQGSEA.

This clone was observed a few times. The J gene is TRBJ1-6, the V gene TRBV5-4; D is unclear. This CDR3 contains 17 residues. Trimming took 4 bases from V and 0 from J, leaving 14 bases between them. The germline CDR1 and CDR2 sequences are SGHNT and YYREEE (reference sequence). The CDR3 is CASSLRSTSSYNSPLHF. The CDR3 nucleotides read TGTGCCAGCAGCCTCAGGTCAACGAGCTCCTATAATTCACCCCTCCACTTT.

This clone was detected a few times. An end of the junction differs from the germline gene, which may be a read error. The rearrangement links TRBV7-9 to TRBJ1-4; a weak D match, TRBD1 (6 bases). The CDR3 consists of 11 residues. From germline, CDR1 is SEHNR and CDR2 FQNEAQ (reference sequence). The CDR3 DNA follows: TGCGCCAGCCGCTTTTCAGGGGAACTGTTTTTT. It specifies CASRFSGELFF.

The chain carries TRBV9 and TRBJ2-3; possibly TRBD1 for D (6 bases). V lost 0 bases and J lost 4, with 18 bases in between. The length of the CDR3 is 17 residues. In germline, CDR1 is SGDLS, CDR2 YYNGEE. In nucleotides, the CDR3 is TGTGCCAGCAGCGTAGCTGCCCAGGGGCCTAGGTCAGATACGCAGTATTTT. It yields the protein CASSVAAQGPRSDTQYF.

CDR3 amino acids: CAISEGTGGLAKNIQYF. CDR3 nucleotides: TGTGCCATCAGTGAGGGGACGGGGGGTCTAGCCAAAAACATTCAGTACTTC. V usage is TRBV10-3 and J usage is TRBJ2-4, with 7 bases that match TRBD2. The CDR3 spans 17 residues. With V trimmed by 2 bases and J by 0 bases, 7 bases remained unmatched. Germline CDR1 and CDR2: ENHRY and SYGVKD.

The chain is built from TRBV4-2 and TRBJ1-5; unclear D gene. Deletions cut 4 bases from V and 7 bases from J, with 11 bases between. Germline V lookup: CDR1 LGHNA, CDR2 YNFKEQ. This CDR3 contains 13 residues. The CDR3 region has the DNA TGTGCCAGCAGCCGCCCCCGGGAACAGCCCCAGCATTTT. Translation: CASSRPREQPQHF.

The chain recombines TRBV18 with TRBJ1-2; D ambiguous. V lost 4 bases and J lost 2, with 14 bases in between. The CDR3 runs 15 residues. From germline, CDR1 is KGHSH and CDR2 LQKENI. CDR3 amino acids: CASSLKGDPNYGYTF. CDR3 nucleotides: TGTGCCAGCTCACTCAAGGGAGACCCCAACTATGGCTACACCTTC.

The chain combines TRBV4-1 with TRBJ2-5, with 11 bases matching TRBD2. The CDR3 is 15 residues long. CDR1 is MGHRA, CDR2 YSYEKL, per germline. The trim removed 4 bases at V and 0 bases at J, leaving 1 base unmatched. The CDR3 DNA reads TGCGCCAGCAGCCTAGCGGGAGGGTACCAAGAGACCCAGTACTTC. Translating gives CASSLAGGYQETQYF.

The chain links TRBV29-1 to TRBJ2-1; 9 bases line up with TRBD2. Germline loops: CDR1 SQVTM, CDR2 ANQGSEA. The CDR3 is 13 residues long. Trimming removed 4 bases from V and 8 bases from J; junction bases left unmatched: 6. Here the CDR3 reads CSVVGLANHEQFF. The CDR3 DNA follows: TGCAGCGTTGTGGGACTAGCAAACCATGAGCAGTTCTTC.

V usage is TRBV18 and J usage is TRBJ2-3; perhaps TRBD2 as D (5 bases). Germline CDR1 and CDR2: KGHSH and LQKENI. Trimming stripped 1 base from V and 2 bases from J, with 16 bases between. CDR3 length: 17 amino acids. CDR3 in amino acids: CASSPLLSSGDTDTQYF. As DNA, the CDR3 is TGTGCCAGCTCACCACTCCTCTCGAGCGGAGACACAGATACGCAGTATTTT.

The chain recombines TRBV12-5 with TRBJ1-5, with D perhaps matching TRBD1 (6 bases). CDR1 is LGHNT and CDR2 is FRNRAP in the germline V gene. Trimming took 3 bases from V and 1 from J, leaving 28 bases between them. The CDR3 spans 21 residues. CDR3: CASGFGRNRELLGLSNQPQHF. CDR3 coding DNA: TGTGCTAGTGGTTTTGGTAGAAACAGGGAGCTGTTAGGTTTAAGCAATCAGCCCCAGCATTTT.

This chain uses TRBV6-8 with TRBJ1-6, with D possibly being TRBD1 (5 bases). This CDR3 region has 13 residues. Trimming took 7 bases from V and 6 from J, leaving 10 bases between them. CDR1 and CDR2 from the germline V gene are MNHGY and SAAAGT. The CDR3 DNA follows: TGTGCCAGCACTCTAAGGGGTAATTCACCCCTCCACTTT. Its translation is CASTLRGNSPLHF.